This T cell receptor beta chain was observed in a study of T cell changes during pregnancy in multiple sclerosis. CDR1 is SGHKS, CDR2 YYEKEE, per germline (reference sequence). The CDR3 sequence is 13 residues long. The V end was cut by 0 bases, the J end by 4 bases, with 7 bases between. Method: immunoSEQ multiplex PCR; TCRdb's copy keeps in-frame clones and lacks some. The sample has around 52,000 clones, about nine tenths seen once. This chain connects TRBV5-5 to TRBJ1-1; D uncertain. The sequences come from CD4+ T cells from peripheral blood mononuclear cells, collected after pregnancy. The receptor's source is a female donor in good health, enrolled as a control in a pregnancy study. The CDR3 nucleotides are TGTGCCAGCAGCTTGGTTCAGTTCACTGAAGCTTTCTTT. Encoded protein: CASSLVQFTEAFF.